This T cell receptor (beta chain) was recovered during a study of blood T cell repertoires in COVID-19. Study information: The origin of the acute and convalescent COVID-19 samples was the United States, Italy and Spain. The analysed material was cDNA or gDNA that came from T cells, B-cell-depleted T cells, or PBMCs.

Germline V gene sequence: CDR1 KGHDR, CDR2 SFDVKD. V shed 5 bases and J shed 8 bases, with 14 bases lying between them. The CDR3 loop spans 13 amino acids. The protocol was immunoSEQ multiplex PCR, while the TCRdb copy is restricted to in-frame clones and leaves out a portion. The top ten hold roughly 22% of the sample, which has approximately 94,000 clones, 84% seen once. V and J are TRBV24-1 and TRBJ1-2; D remains ambiguous. Source material: peripheral blood. This sequence was found in a human donor in a cohort sampled during active COVID-19. The CDR3 DNA reads TGTGCCACCAGTGCATCGGGGAAAACGGGCTACACCTTC. Translation: CATSASGKTGYTF.